These 6 T cell receptor beta chains originate from one sample sequenced in a study of T cell repertoires in cytomegalovirus infection. TCRdb called the reads again in MiXCR, with one record for every CDR3 protein. The table lists 250,000 to 300,000 distinct CDR3 sequences, roughly a quarter of them singletons. Source material: PBMCs. Receptors were obtained from a human donor in good health (CMV status not recorded). Some clones in this sample may be carry-over from other donors' samples.

This sequence joins TRBV10-3 and TRBJ2-2; possibly TRBD2 for D (5 bases). Trimming stripped 5 bases from V and 5 bases from J, with 15 bases between. This CDR3 comprises 15 residues. Germline CDR1 and CDR2: ENHRY and SYGVKD. The CDR3 coding sequence is TGTGCCATCAGTCCCGGGCCACCGGGGACCGGGGAGCTGTTTTTT. Protein product: CAISPGPPGTGELFF.

This chain uses TRBV2 with TRBJ2-1, with 8 nucleotides matching TRBD2. CDR3 length equals 14 residues. J was trimmed by 12 bases and V by 8 bases; bases with no gene match: 15. CDR1 and CDR2 (germline): SNHLY, FYNNEI. The CDR3 DNA is TGTGCCAGCGAAGTCCGAGCGGGGGCCTCCCCGCAGTTCTTC. This codes for CASEVRAGASPQFF. Using reference TRBV2 and TRBJ2-1 for the parts outside the CDR3, the full variable domain is EPEVTQTPSHQVTQMGQEVILRCVPISNHLYFYWYRQILGQKVEFLVSFYNNEISEKSEIFDDQFSVERPDGSNFTLKIRSTKLEDSAMYFCASEVRAGASPQFFGPGTRLTVL.

CDR3 residues: CSARVGQGGPYNEQFF. For the CDR3, the DNA is TGCAGTGCTAGAGTCGGACAGGGGGGCCCCTACAATGAGCAGTTCTTC. The rearrangement uses TRBV20-1 and TRBJ2-1, with 10 nucleotides matching TRBD1. The CDR3 length is 16 residues. After removal of 1 base from V and 2 bases from J, the junction contained 5 bases not matched to a gene. Per germline, CDR1 DFQATT and CDR2 SNEGSKA (reference sequence).

This clonotype was picked up a small number of times. The chain couples TRBV4-1 to TRBJ1-1; no definite D call. CDR3 length: 15 residues. Trimming cost V 5 bases and J 4 bases, with 17 bases left between them. Looked up from germline, CDR1 is MGHRA and CDR2 is YSYEKL. The CDR3 here is CASSFSTRLATEAFF. CDR3 DNA sequence: TGCGCCAGCAGCTTTTCTACCAGGTTGGCCACTGAAGCTTTCTTT.

The rearrangement joins TRBV20-1 to TRBJ2-4; D not certain. The CDR3 extends over 11 amino acids. From germline, CDR1 is DFQATT and CDR2 SNEGSKA (reference sequence). Trimming left V 3 bases short and J 7 bases short, with 7 bases between. Written as DNA, the CDR3 is TGCAGTGCTAGCGACATGAACATTCAGTACTTC. It translates to CSASDMNIQYF.

The genes are TRBV12-3 or TRBV12-4 and TRBJ2-1; possibly TRBD1 for D (6 bases). Trimming shortened V by 0 bases and J by 10 bases, and 13 bases separated the two germline ends. This CDR3 region has 14 residues. The CDR3 coding sequence is TGTGCCAGCAGTTTAGCGGTCAGGGGCGGGGAGCAGTTCTTC. Translated: CASSLAVRGGEQFF.